This T cell receptor beta chain was identified in a study of shared clonotypes between healthy human individuals. The protocol was immunoSEQ multiplex PCR, while the TCRdb copy is restricted to in-frame clones and leaves out a portion. Of some 2 million clones in the sample, roughly 94% were seen once. The naive CD8 subset, CD45RO-negative cells positively selected for CCR7, excluded terminally differentiated effector memory CD45RA+ cells. The V gene lost 7 bases and the J gene lost 3 bases, with 7 bases spanning the gap. This CDR3 spans 11 amino acids. The V gene's germline CDR1 is MNHNY and CDR2 SVGAGI (reference sequence).

The TCR comes from a man between 18 and 29 years old in good health. The chain joins TRBV6-6 to TRBJ2-7, with D unresolved. The sequencing input was naive CD8+ T cells sorted from blood. CDR3: CASTENYEQYF. CDR3 DNA sequence: TGTGCCAGCACCGAAAACTACGAGCAGTACTTC.